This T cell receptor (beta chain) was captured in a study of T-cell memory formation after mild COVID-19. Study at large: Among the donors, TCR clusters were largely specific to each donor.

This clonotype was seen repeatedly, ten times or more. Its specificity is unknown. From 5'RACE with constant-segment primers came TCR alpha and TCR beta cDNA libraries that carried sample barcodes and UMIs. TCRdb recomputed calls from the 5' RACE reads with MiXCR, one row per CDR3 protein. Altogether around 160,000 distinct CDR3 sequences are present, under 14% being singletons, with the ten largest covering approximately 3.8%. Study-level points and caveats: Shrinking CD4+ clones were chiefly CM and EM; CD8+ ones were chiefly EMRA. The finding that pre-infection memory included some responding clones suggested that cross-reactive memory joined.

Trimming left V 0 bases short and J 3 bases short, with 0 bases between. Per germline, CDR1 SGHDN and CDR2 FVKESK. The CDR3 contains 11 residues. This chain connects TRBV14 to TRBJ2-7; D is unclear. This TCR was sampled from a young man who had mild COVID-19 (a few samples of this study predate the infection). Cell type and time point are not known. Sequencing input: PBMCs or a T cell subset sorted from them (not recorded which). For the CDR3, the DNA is TGTGCCAGCAGCCAAGACTACGAGCAGTACTTC. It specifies CASSQDYEQYF. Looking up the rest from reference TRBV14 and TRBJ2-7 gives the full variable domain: EAGVTQFPSHSVIEKGQTVTLRCDPISGHDNLYWYRRVMGKEIKFLLHFVKESKQDESGMPNNRFLAERTGGTYSTLKVQPAELEDSGVYFCASSQDYEQYFGPGTRLTVT.